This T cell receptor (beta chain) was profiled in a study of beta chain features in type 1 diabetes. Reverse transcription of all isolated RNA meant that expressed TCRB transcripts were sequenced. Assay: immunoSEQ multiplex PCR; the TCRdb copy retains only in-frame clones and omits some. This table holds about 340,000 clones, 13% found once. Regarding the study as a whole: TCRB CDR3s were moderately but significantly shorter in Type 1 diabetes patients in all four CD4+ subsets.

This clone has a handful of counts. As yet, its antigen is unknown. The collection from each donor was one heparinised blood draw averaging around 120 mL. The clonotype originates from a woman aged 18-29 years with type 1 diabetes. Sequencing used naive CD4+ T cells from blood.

CDR3 in amino acids: CASRPQGGRTEAFF. The CDR3 region has the DNA TGTGCCAGTCGACCCCAAGGGGGCCGGACTGAAGCTTTCTTT. The V call is TRBV18, the J call TRBJ1-1; 7 bases match TRBD1. Losses at the gene ends were 9 bases for V and 5 bases for J; bases not matched to a gene: 12. Per the germline V gene, CDR1 is KGHSH and CDR2 is LQKENI. The CDR3 totals 14 residues.